This is a list of T cell receptor beta chains from one sample in a study of blood T cell repertoires in COVID-19. TCRdb's table, derived via immunoSEQ multiplex PCR, lists solely in-frame clones and lacks some. The sample yields fewer than 150,000 clones, around 80% seen once. Sequencing input: peripheral blood. The receptor source for this set is a man between 60 and 75 years old who had recovered from COVID-19. Each CDR3 is given with its conserved first and last residue. The D gene is left open where the match is weak. A row's size may be missing; if present it is once, few, many or a size class.

V gene: TRBV2; CDR3 length: 15; D gene: NA; J gene: TRBJ1-1; clone size: NA; CDR3 protein: CASSDRYRVSTEAFF; CDR3 DNA: TGTGCCAGCAGCGACAGATACAGGGTTAGCACTGAAGCTTTCTTT
V gene: TRBV19; CDR3 length: 14; D gene: TRBD2; J gene: TRBJ2-5; clone size: NA; CDR3 protein: CASSPGLARETQYF; CDR3 DNA: TGTGCCAGTAGCCCGGGACTAGCTCGGGAGACCCAGTACTTC
V gene: TRBV2; CDR3 length: 14; D gene: NA; J gene: TRBJ2-3; clone size: many; CDR3 protein: CASCRTEVIDTQYF; CDR3 DNA: TGTGCCAGCTGCAGGACGGAGGTGATAGATACGCAGTATTTT
V gene: TRBV2; CDR3 length: 18; D gene: TRBD2; J gene: TRBJ2-6; clone size: NA; CDR3 protein: CASSENAGGPAGANVLTF; CDR3 DNA: TGTGCCAGCAGTGAAAACGCGGGAGGGCCCGCTGGGGCCAACGTCCTGACTTTC
V gene: TRBV27; CDR3 length: 14; D gene: TRBD1; J gene: TRBJ2-7; clone size: NA; CDR3 protein: CASSHRGRRHEQYF; CDR3 DNA: TGTGCCAGCAGCCACAGGGGGCGCCGTCACGAGCAGTACTTC
V gene: TRBV29-1; CDR3 length: 16; D gene: NA; J gene: TRBJ2-3; clone size: NA; CDR3 protein: CSVAPKGSGATDTQYF; CDR3 DNA: TGCAGCGTTGCACCTAAAGGTAGCGGAGCCACAGATACGCAGTATTTT
V gene: TRBV6-2/TRBV6-3; CDR3 length: 17; D gene: NA; J gene: TRBJ1-6; clone size: NA; CDR3 protein: CASSYLSGSSYNSPLHF; CDR3 DNA: TGTGCCAGCAGTTACCTTTCGGGGAGCTCCTATAATTCACCCCTCCACTTT
V gene: TRBV6-1; CDR3 length: 15; D gene: NA; J gene: TRBJ1-6; clone size: few; CDR3 protein: CASSERGAKNSPLHF; CDR3 DNA: TGTGCCAGCAGTGAACGGGGGGCGAAGAATTCACCCCTCCACTTT
V gene: TRBV9; CDR3 length: 14; D gene: NA; J gene: TRBJ2-3; clone size: NA; CDR3 protein: CASSVDRWRDTQYF; CDR3 DNA: TGTGCCAGCAGCGTAGACAGGTGGCGAGATACGCAGTATTTT
V gene: TRBV5-4; CDR3 length: 12; D gene: NA; J gene: TRBJ1-1; clone size: NA; CDR3 protein: CASSQVNTEAFF; CDR3 DNA: TGTGCCAGCAGTCAGGTGAACACTGAAGCTTTCTTT
V gene: TRBV5-8; CDR3 length: 16; D gene: TRBD2; J gene: TRBJ2-1; clone size: NA; CDR3 protein: CASSPGRTSYYYEQFF; CDR3 DNA: TGTGCCAGCAGCCCCGGTAGGACTAGTTATTACTATGAGCAGTTCTTC